This T cell receptor (beta chain) was profiled in a study of patients and donors after allogeneic stem cell transplantation (dated by TCRdb to the early 2020s). This clonotype was detected once. There is no known antigen for this receptor. Within one base of it there is no much larger clone, and no base qualities were kept. One read alone provides weak support. Receptor amplification or capture employed RT-PCR. The sequencer was a NextSeq 550. TCRdb handled the public reads itself, with Q25 trimming in fastp and clone calling in MiXCR, and kept productive beta chains. All rows with the same CDR3 protein become a single entry with the most common DNA and genes. Across this sample there are 150,000 to 200,000 distinct CDR3 sequences, with roughly 30% seen only once. Around 3.3% of the sample rests with the top ten. CDR1 and CDR2 were assigned from the germline V gene as LGHNT and FRNRAP. V is cut by 0 bases and J by 6 bases, and the space between the germline ends is 11 bases. The CDR3, from cysteine to phenylalanine, totals 14 residues. The CDR3 DNA has 42 bases and is translated from base 1.

Sequenced: blood, either unsorted or a sorted T cell fraction (not recorded which). The chain was built from TRBV12-5 and TRBJ1-2, and possibly TRBD1, on 6 matching bases. The clonotype comes from a human donor who was either an allogeneic HSCT recipient or a stem cell or donor lymphocyte infusion donor (not recorded which). It is not recorded whose cells these are; they may come from a transplant donor. In nucleotide form, the sequence is TGTGCTAGTGGTTTGGTAGGGGGGTTTGATGGCTACACCTTC. Its protein product is CASGLVGGFDGYTF.